The clone carrying this T cell receptor (beta chain) was seen only once. Profiled with immunoSEQ multiplex PCR; TCRdb holds only in-frame clones, not every one. The sample shows fewer than 110,000 clones, 80% to 90% of them seen only once. Germline loops: CDR1 SNHLY, CDR2 FYNNEI. With V trimmed by 6 bases and J by 16 bases, 15 bases remained unmatched. This CDR3 contains 13 residues. This entry is derived from a study of control samples from healthy donors and cancer patients. Sequencing was carried out using blood. This rearrangement joins TRBV2 to TRBJ2-1, with 7 bases fitting TRBD1. This sequence was found in a man under 40 in good health. CDR3 in amino acids: CASSTTPTGPSFF. The DNA for the CDR3 is TGTGCCAGCAGCACCACCCCGACAGGGCCCTCCTTCTTC.